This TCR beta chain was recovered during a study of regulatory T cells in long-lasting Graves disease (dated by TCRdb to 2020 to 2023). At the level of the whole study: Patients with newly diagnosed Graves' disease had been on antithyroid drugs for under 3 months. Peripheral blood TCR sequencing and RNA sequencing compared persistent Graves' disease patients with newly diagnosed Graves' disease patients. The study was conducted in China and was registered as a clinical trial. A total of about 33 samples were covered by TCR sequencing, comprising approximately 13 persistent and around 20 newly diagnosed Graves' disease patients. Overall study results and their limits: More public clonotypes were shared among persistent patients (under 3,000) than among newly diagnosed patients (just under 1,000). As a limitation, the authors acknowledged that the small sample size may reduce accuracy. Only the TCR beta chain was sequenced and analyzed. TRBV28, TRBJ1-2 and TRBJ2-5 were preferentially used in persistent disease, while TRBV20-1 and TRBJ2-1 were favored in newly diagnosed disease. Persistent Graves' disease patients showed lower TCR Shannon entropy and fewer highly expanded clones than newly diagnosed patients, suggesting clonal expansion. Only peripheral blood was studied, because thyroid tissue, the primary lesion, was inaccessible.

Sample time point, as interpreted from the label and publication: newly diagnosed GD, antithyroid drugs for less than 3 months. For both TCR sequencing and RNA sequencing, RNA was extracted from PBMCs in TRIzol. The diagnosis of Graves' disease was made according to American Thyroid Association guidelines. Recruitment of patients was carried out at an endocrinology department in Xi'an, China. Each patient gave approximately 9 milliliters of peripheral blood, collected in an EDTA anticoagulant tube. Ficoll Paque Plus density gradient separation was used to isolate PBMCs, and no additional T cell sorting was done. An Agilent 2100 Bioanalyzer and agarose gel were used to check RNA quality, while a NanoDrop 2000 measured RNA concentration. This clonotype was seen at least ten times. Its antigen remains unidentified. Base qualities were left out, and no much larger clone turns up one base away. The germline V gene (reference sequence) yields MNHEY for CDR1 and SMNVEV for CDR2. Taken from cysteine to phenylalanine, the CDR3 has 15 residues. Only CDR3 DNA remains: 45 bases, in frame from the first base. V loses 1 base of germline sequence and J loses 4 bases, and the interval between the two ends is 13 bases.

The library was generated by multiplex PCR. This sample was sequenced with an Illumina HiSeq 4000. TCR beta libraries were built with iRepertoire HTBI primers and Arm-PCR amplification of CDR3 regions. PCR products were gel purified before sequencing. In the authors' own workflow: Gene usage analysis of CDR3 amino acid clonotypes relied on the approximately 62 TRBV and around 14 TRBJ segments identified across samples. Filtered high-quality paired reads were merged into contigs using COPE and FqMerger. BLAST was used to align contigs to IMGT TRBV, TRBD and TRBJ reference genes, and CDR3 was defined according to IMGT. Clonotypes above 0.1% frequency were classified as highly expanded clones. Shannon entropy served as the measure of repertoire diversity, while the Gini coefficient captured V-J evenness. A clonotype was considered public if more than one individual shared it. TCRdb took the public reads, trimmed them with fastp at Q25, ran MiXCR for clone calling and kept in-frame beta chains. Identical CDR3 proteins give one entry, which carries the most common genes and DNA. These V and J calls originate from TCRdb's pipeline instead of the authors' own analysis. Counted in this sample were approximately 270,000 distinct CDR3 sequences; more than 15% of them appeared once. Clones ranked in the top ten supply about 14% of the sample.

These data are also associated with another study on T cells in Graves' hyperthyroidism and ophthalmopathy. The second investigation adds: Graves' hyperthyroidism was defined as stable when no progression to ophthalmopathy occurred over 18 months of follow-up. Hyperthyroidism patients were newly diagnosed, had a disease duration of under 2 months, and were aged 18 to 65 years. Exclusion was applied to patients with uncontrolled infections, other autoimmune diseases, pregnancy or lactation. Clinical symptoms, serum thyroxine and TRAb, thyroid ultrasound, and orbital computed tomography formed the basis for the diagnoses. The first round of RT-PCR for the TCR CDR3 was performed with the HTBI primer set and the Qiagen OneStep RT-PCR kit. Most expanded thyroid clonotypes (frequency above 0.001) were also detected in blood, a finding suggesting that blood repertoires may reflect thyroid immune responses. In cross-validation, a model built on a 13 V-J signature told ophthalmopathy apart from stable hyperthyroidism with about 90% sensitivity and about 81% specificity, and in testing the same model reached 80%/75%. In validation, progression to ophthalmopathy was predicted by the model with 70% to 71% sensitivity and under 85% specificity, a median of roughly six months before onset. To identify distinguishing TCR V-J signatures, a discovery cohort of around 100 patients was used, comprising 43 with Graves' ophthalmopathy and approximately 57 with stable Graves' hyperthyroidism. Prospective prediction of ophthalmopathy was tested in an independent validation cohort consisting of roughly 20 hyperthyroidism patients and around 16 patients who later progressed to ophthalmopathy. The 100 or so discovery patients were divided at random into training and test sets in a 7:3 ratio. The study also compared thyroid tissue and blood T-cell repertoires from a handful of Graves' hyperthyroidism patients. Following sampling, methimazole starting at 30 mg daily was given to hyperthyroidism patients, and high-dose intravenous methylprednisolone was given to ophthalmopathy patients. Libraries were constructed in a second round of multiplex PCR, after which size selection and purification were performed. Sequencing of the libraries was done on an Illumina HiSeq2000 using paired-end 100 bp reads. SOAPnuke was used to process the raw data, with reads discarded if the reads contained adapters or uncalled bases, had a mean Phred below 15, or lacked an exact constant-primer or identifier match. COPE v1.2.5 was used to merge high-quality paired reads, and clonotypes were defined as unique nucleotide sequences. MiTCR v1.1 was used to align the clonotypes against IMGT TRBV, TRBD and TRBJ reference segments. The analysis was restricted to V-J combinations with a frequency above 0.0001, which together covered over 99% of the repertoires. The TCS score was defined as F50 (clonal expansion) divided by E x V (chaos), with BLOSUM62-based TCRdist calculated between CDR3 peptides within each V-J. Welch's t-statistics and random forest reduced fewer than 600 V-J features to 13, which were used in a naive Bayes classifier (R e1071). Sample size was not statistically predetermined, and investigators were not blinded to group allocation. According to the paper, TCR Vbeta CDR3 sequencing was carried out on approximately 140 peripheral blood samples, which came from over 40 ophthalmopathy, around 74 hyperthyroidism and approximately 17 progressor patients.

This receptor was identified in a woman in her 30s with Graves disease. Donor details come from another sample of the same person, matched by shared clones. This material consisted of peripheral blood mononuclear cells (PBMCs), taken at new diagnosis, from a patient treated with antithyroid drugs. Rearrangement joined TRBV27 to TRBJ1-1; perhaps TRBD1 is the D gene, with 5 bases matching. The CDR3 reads CASSLLGTGATEAFF. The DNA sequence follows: TGTGCCAGCAGTTTATTGGGCACTGGGGCCACTGAAGCTTTCTTT.